This TCR beta chain came from a study of blood T cell repertoires in COVID-19. In the study overall: Samples came from the United States, Italy and Spain, spanning acute and convalescent COVID-19.

This clone was observed once. V lost 7 bases, J lost 4 bases, and 16 bases lay in between. The CDR3 runs to 14 residues. CDR1 SNHLY and CDR2 FYNNEI come from the germline V gene. Generated by immunoSEQ multiplex PCR, the TCRdb table keeps only in-frame clones and is missing some. There are approximately 360,000 clones in the sample; around 87% occur only once, and around 1.9% lies in the top ten. The clonotype was recovered from a man aged 35 to 55 in a cohort exposed to, infected with or recovered from COVID-19 (not recorded which). The chain combines TRBV2 with TRBJ1-2, with D perhaps TRBD1 (6 bases). Sequencing was carried out using PBMCs or T cells enriched from blood (not recorded which). The CDR3 region is CASISRGAFYGYTF. Here the CDR3 DNA reads TGTGCCAGCATCTCGCGGGGGGCTTTCTATGGCTACACCTTC.